This entry lists 5 T cell receptor beta chains sequenced from one sample in a study of human T cells and chemical hapten exposure. TCRdb fed the RACE reads into MiXCR, producing one record per CDR3 protein. The top ten hold about 2.1% of the sample, which has 380,000 or so distinct CDR3 sequences, approximately 5.1% seen once. Time point here: patch test 1, 2 weeks after DPC sensitization. Documented treatment: therapeutic diphenylcyclopropenone sensitization with weekly scalp DPC. The sample in question was whole blood, obtained in connection with sensitization to the hapten diphenylcyclopropenone (DPC). The receptors originated from a woman between 45 and 60 years old with alopecia areata. Some clones in this sample may be carry-over from other donors' samples.

The table lists this clonotype with many counts. V gene TRBV20-1 combines with J gene TRBJ2-1; tentative D call: TRBD2 (5 bases). This CDR3 is 14 amino acids long. Germline V CDR1 and CDR2: DFQATT, SNEGSKA (reference sequence). V lost 1 base and J lost 2, with 9 bases in between. CDR3 nucleotide sequence: TGCAGTGCTAGAGCAGCGGTTACCTACAATGAGCAGTTCTTC. Translation: CSARAAVTYNEQFF.

Many counts were recorded for this clonotype. The J gene is TRBJ2-1, the V gene TRBV12-3 or TRBV12-4; D uncertain. With 3 bases removed from V and 9 bases from J, the gap between germline ends came to 9 bases. The CDR3 runs to 12 residues. CDR3 bases: TGTGCCAGCAGTTTCGTGGGGTTTGAGCAGTTCTTC. Translated, it gives CASSFVGFEQFF.

This clonotype turned up a few times. The CDR3: CSATNNEKLFF. CDR3 DNA sequence: TGCAGTGCTACAAATAATGAAAAACTGTTTTTT. The chain recombines TRBV20-1 with TRBJ1-4, with D uncertain. The CDR3 contains 11 residues. Germline CDR1 reads DFQATT; CDR2 reads SNEGSKA (reference sequence). V was clipped by 4 bases and J by 4 bases, with 4 bases between them.

This clonotype was seen a handful of times. The chain uses TRBV12-3 or TRBV12-4 and TRBJ1-6, with 7 bases fitting TRBD1. With 6 bases clipped from V and 7 bases from J, the junction kept 3 bases outside the gene matches. This CDR3 is built from 13 residues. The chain's CDR3 is CASSGTANSPLHF. As DNA, the CDR3 is TGTGCCAGCAGCGGGACAGCGAATTCACCCCTCCACTTT.

This clonotype was recorded many times. The rearrangement uses TRBV6-5 and TRBJ1-4; 7 positions agree with TRBD1. Germline-derived CDR1 and CDR2 are MNHEY and SVGAGI. The CDR3 is 15 residues long. The V segment lost 6 bases and the J segment 4 bases; nucleotides outside the gene matches: 8. The CDR3 DNA reads TGTGCCAGCAGCCCGACGACAGGGCGTAATGAAAAACTGTTTTTT. This sequence encodes CASSPTTGRNEKLFF.